Sequencing of this TCR beta chain was carried out in a study of T cells in Graves' hyperthyroidism and ophthalmopathy. Study findings and constraints: Expanded thyroid clonotypes (above 0.001) were mostly also found in blood. A model built on 13 V-J features separated ophthalmopathy from stable hyperthyroidism.

The investigators amplified TCR beta CDR3 regions from RNA transcripts. HTBI primers were used for first-round RT-PCR of the TCR CDR3. TCRdb re-called the multiplex PCR reads through MiXCR, storing one row per CDR3 protein. The repertoire holds a few hundred thousand distinct CDR3 sequences, with around 46% as singletons. V was cut by 4 bases and J by 0 bases, with 16 bases left in between. The CDR3 length is 16 residues. Per the germline V gene, CDR1 is SGHDT and CDR2 is YYEEEE. There are many counts of this clonotype. Its antigen is currently unknown. The study left out patients who had uncontrolled infection, other autoimmune disease, pregnancy or lactation. Diagnoses were made from clinical symptoms, serum measures (thyroxine and TRAb), thyroid ultrasound and orbital computed tomography.

The source is a young woman with Graves' hyperthyroidism. Specimen: peripheral blood or thyroid tissue (not recorded which). This chain joins TRBV5-6 and TRBJ1-2; a possible D gene is TRBD1 (5 bases). The CDR3 sequence is CASSGVSAGPNYGYTF. The CDR3 region has the DNA TGTGCCAGCAGCGGGGTGAGTGCGGGGCCTAACTATGGCTACACCTTC.